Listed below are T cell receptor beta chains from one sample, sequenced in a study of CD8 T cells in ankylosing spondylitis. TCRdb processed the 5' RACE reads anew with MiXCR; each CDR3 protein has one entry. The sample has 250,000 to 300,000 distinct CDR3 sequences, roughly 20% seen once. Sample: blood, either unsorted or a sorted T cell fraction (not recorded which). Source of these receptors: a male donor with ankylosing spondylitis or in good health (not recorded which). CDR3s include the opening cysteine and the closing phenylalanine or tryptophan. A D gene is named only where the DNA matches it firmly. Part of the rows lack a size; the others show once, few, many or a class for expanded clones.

CDR3: CATSRDTGANVLTF; DNA: TGTGCCACCAGCAGGGACACTGGTGCCAACGTCCTGACTTTC; length: 14; J: TRBJ2-6; D: .; size: .; V: TRBV15
CDR3: CASSFTGGEQFF; DNA: TGTGCCAGCAGCTTTACAGGGGGTGAGCAGTTCTTC; length: 12; J: TRBJ2-1; D: TRBD1; size: .; V: TRBV3-1
CDR3: CASSSTGLEKLFF; DNA: TGTGCCAGCAGTTCGACAGGGTTGGAAAAACTGTTTTTT; length: 13; J: TRBJ1-4; D: TRBD1; size: .; V: TRBV9
CDR3: CASSLEGAGHQPQHF; DNA: TGCGCCAGCAGCTTGGAGGGGGCTGGACATCAGCCCCAGCATTTT; length: 15; J: TRBJ1-5; D: TRBD1; size: few; V: TRBV5-1
CDR3: CASNGLAGAPYNAQFF; DNA: TGTGCCAGCAACGGACTAGCGGGAGCTCCATACAATGCGCAGTTCTTC; length: 16; J: TRBJ2-1; D: TRBD2; size: .; V: TRBV6-1
CDR3: CATSRDRGSTDTQYF; DNA: TGTGCCACCAGCAGAGATAGGGGTAGCACAGATACGCAGTATTTT; length: 15; J: TRBJ2-3; D: .; size: few; V: TRBV15
CDR3: CSARDPKEQFF; DNA: TGCAGTGCTAGAGATCCTAAAGAGCAGTTCTTC; length: 11; J: TRBJ2-1; D: .; size: .; V: TRBV20-1
CDR3: CASRATTYEQFF; DNA: TGTGCCAGCAGGGCTACGACTTATGAGCAGTTCTTC; length: 12; J: TRBJ2-1; D: .; size: many; V: TRBV28
CDR3: CASSLVQGIRGYTF; DNA: TGTGCCAGCAGCTTAGTCCAGGGGATAAGGGGCTACACCTTC; length: 14; J: TRBJ1-2; D: .; size: few; V: TRBV7-2
CDR3: CASSPRIGDEQFF; DNA: TGTGCCAGCTCACCACGTATAGGCGATGAGCAGTTCTTC; length: 13; J: TRBJ2-1; D: .; size: .; V: TRBV18
CDR3: CASSLGGTGKDSPLHF; DNA: TGTGCCAGCAGTTTAGGAGGGACAGGGAAGGATTCACCCCTCCACTTT; length: 16; J: TRBJ1-6; D: TRBD1; size: few; V: TRBV12-3/TRBV12-4
CDR3: CASRRGGSIDTQYF; DNA: TGTGCCAGCAGGAGGGGGGGGTCAATAGATACGCAGTATTTT; length: 14; J: TRBJ2-3; D: .; size: few; V: TRBV12-3/TRBV12-4
CDR3: CASSPGQGIEKLFF; DNA: TGTGCCAGCAGCCCAGGACAGGGAATCGAAAAACTGTTTTTT; length: 14; J: TRBJ1-4; D: TRBD1; size: few; V: TRBV7-9
CDR3: CASSLGTVSGNTIYF; DNA: TGTGCCAGCAGTTTAGGGACAGTCTCTGGAAACACCATATATTTT; length: 15; J: TRBJ1-3; D: .; size: .; V: TRBV12-3/TRBV12-4
CDR3: CASSLGGQGSETQYF; DNA: TGTGCCAGCAGTTTAGGGGGACAGGGATCGGAGACCCAGTACTTC; length: 15; J: TRBJ2-5; D: TRBD1; size: .; V: TRBV28
CDR3: CSVELGENIQYF; DNA: TGCAGCGTTGAGCTAGGGGAAAACATTCAGTACTTC; length: 12; J: TRBJ2-4; D: .; size: few; V: TRBV29-1
CDR3: CASSGLEETQYF; DNA: TGTGCCAGCTCAGGGTTAGAAGAGACCCAGTACTTC; length: 12; J: TRBJ2-5; D: .; size: .; V: TRBV18
CDR3: CSAPGQGTDTQYF; DNA: TGCAGCGCTCCGGGACAGGGTACAGATACGCAGTATTTT; length: 13; J: TRBJ2-3; D: TRBD1; size: many; V: TRBV29-1
CDR3: CASSLGGNEKLFF; DNA: TGTGCCAGCAGCTTGGGCGGAAATGAAAAACTGTTTTTT; length: 13; J: TRBJ1-4; D: .; size: .; V: TRBV5-8
CDR3: CSARSGRLETQYF; DNA: TGCAGTGCTCGTAGCGGGAGGTTGGAGACCCAGTACTTC; length: 13; J: TRBJ2-5; D: TRBD2; size: .; V: TRBV20-1
CDR3: CASSFADRFTDTQYF; DNA: TGCGCCAGCAGCTTCGCGGACAGGTTCACAGATACGCAGTATTTT; length: 15; J: TRBJ2-3; D: TRBD1; size: few; V: TRBV5-1
CDR3: CATSDLSGTYNEQFF; DNA: TGTGCCACCAGTGATTTGTCAGGAACATACAATGAGCAGTTCTTC; length: 15; J: TRBJ2-1; D: .; size: few; V: TRBV24-1